One sample yielded the 9 T cell receptor beta chains listed below, sequenced in a study of T cell clusters in autoimmune cytopenias. TRB was amplified from around 0.25 ug of peripheral blood genomic DNA per sample. TRB rearrangements were amplified by touch-down multiplex PCR with mixed TRB-A/B primers. TCRdb reprocessed the multiplex PCR reads and stores each CDR3 protein as one record, lacking DNA. The clone table shows 4,000 to 5,000 distinct CDR3 sequences, with the ten largest holding 45% to 55%. In addition, the sample was reused for a study of T cell repertoires in aging, cancer and after chemotherapy.

The sequenced material came from peripheral blood. These receptors were obtained from a human donor with chronic lymphocytic leukemia. The donor label of this sample is uncertain.

The V gene is TRBV6-2 or TRBV6-3, the J gene TRBJ2-5. Germline V lookup: CDR1 MNHEY, CDR2 SVGEGT. The CDR3 runs 13 residues. This CDR3 is CASREWVVETQYF.

This chain connects TRBV6-1 to TRBJ1-2. The CDR3 contains 12 residues. Germline CDR1 MNHNS, CDR2 SASEGT. CDR3 sequence: CASSEGAYGYTF.

The chain employs TRBV19 and TRBJ2-3; TCRdb designates TRBD1, a call that cannot be tested without DNA. CDR1 and CDR2 from the germline V gene are LNHDA and SQIVND (reference sequence). This CDR3 region has 16 residues. The CDR3 here is CASTGSVGGNTDTQYF.

Its frequency marks this clonotype as medium-sized. This chain joins TRBV6-6 and TRBJ1-6; TCRdb reports TRBD1, a call that lacks DNA to check it against. The CDR3 consists of 16 residues. Germline values: CDR1 MNHNY, CDR2 SVGAGI (reference sequence). CDR3 in amino acids: CASTQSGQRNNSPLHF.

This clonotype ranks as medium-sized in terms of frequency. The rearrangement links TRBV11-3 to TRBJ2-7; TCRdb indicates TRBD1, and absent DNA this call remains unverified. Germline CDR1 and CDR2: SGHNT and YENEEA. The CDR3 has 13 residues. CDR3 amino acids: CASNPGTGYEQYF.

The V gene is TRBV6-2 or TRBV6-3, the J gene TRBJ1-2; TCRdb's D gene call, TRBD1, goes unchecked for lack of DNA. The germline V gene encodes CDR1 MNHEY and CDR2 SVGEGT. The CDR3 totals 15 residues. CDR3 in amino acids: CASSPVWGSNYGYTF.

J is TRBJ2-7 and V is TRBV27; TCRdb lists TRBD2, though no DNA is available to test this call. This CDR3 is built from 14 residues. CDR1 MNHEY and CDR2 SMNVEV come from the germline V gene (reference sequence). The CDR3 sequence: CASSRTSGAYEQYF.

V gene TRBV7-9 combines with J gene TRBJ1-3. The CDR3 is 12 residues long. The V gene's germline CDR1 is SEHNR and CDR2 FQNEAQ (reference sequence). CDR3 sequence: CASSLVGNTIYF.

By frequency, this clonotype is medium-sized. The chain combines TRBV6-1 with TRBJ2-1. Germline-derived CDR1 and CDR2 are MNHNS and SASEGT. The CDR3 consists of 14 residues. CDR3: CASIGGNSYNEQFF.